Detailed here is one TCR beta chain. In the authors' methods: Nucleated cell counts were estimated from reference gene primer amplification. TCRdb keeps only in-frame clones here, not all; method: immunoSEQ multiplex PCR. The DNA gave D and trimming, while V, J and clone size come from that table. The sample yields about 68,000 clones, over 70% seen once. These data originate in a study of blood T cell repertoires in COVID-19. The overall study: From the United States, Italy and Spain came samples of acute and convalescent COVID-19. The cDNA or gDNA used as material had been derived from T cells, B-cell-depleted T cells, or PBMCs.

CDR3 length: 15 residues. Germline-derived CDR1 and CDR2 are SNHLY and FYNNEI. V was pared by 6 bases and J by 5 bases, with 14 bases between. Input material: peripheral blood. This chain uses TRBV2 with TRBJ1-6; a weak D match, TRBD1 (6 bases). The sequence derives from a human donor in a cohort sampled during active COVID-19. CDR3 sequence reads: CASRAGAGHNSPLHF. The CDR3 region has the DNA TGTGCCAGCAGGGCAGGGGCAGGCCATAATTCACCCCTCCACTTT.